This TCR beta chain is drawn from a study of cytomegalovirus exposure and HLA in healthy donors (dated by TCRdb to about 2017). Background for the entire study: According to an earlier analysis of a few hundred of the donors, roughly 180 million T cells yielded over 100 million unique TCR beta sequences and about 300 Gb of sequence data. An early release covering about 600 HLA-typed donors comprised approximately 290 gigabases of sequencing data and 85 million or so unique TCR sequences. Among the roughly 380 genotyped donors, around 81% belonged to the genetic ancestry cluster associated with self-reported Caucasian donors. The study aimed to test whether signatures of past pathogen exposure could be identified by cataloging public T cell receptors. Using immunosequencing, the study profiled T cell repertoires from roughly 650 subjects and related those repertoires to cytomegalovirus serostatus. In addition to the first cohort of hundreds of subjects, a separate validation cohort of 120 different subjects was used. High-throughput TCR immunosequencing, statistical association of individual TCRs with disease status, and machine learning were combined to predict cytomegalovirus infection status. A later analysis re-analyzed previously published TCR beta repertoires from hundreds of donors and added high-resolution HLA genotyping to study TCR occurrence patterns. Rather than using new phenotypic data, the later analysis identified candidate immune exposures from TCR beta sequences and from how often those sequences occurred across donors. An earlier analysis of roughly 600 of the donors used high-throughput TCR beta sequencing to judge whether each TCR beta V gene segment behaved as functional or pseudogenic. Donor age, sex, ethnicity and CMV serostatus were compiled alongside the repertoire data. In a later genetic analysis, genome-wide SNP genotypes for 398 of the 666 donors were used, and that subset was treated as a discovery cohort. All discovery cohort repertoires had been generated on a single sequencing platform. Both class I and class II loci were covered by HLA typing, at four-digit resolution. The number of donors typed differed by locus, with about 629-630 for A, B, C, DRB1 and DQB1, roughly 520 for DQA1, 606 for DPA1, and approximately 470 for DPB1. About five DR-DQ haplotypes were handled as single units for association and clustering, since linkage in the cohort was strong. Among roughly 400 genotyped donors of the cohort, an average of roughly 230,000 unique TCR beta nucleotide sequences was sequenced per donor, of which about 19% were non-productive.

Cut back by 5 bases and 2 bases, the V and J ends lie 14 bases apart. The CDR3, cysteine through phenylalanine, is 14 amino acids long. The retained sequence is limited to the CDR3, 42 bases, with the frame set at the first base. The germline V gene gives CDR1 as SGHRS and CDR2 as YFSETQ. Receptors were amplified or captured by the immunoSEQ multiplex PCR assay. A mixture of 60 forward primers for TCR Vbeta segments and 13 reverse primers for TCR Jbeta segments was used in the multiplex PCR. The CDR3 region of rearranged TCR beta genes was amplified from genomic DNA by a multiplex PCR assay. Amplified TCR beta libraries were sequenced as 87-base-pair reads on the Illumina HiSeq System. The original pipeline was this. Across the 670 or so repertoires, a later analysis counted 80 million or so unique TCR beta chains, 9.5 million to 13 million of which were shared by at least two donors. To remove PCR and sequencing errors, raw reads were error-corrected and collapsed into unique sequences using a nearest-neighbor algorithm that merged closely related sequences. Alignment of CDR3 sequences to IMGT reference sequences was used to assign V, D and J gene segments. For a sequence to be retained, at least a six-nucleotide match to both a V gene segment and a J gene segment was required. A rearrangement was called productive if the CDR3 had no stop codons and remained in frame with V and J, and every other rearrangement was called non-productive. Following IMGT convention, CDR3 was defined as the stretch from the second conserved V-encoded cysteine to the conserved J-encoded phenylalanine. The earlier analysis of 587 of the donors excluded any sequence lacking an unambiguous match to a single V gene segment. An earlier analysis of a few hundred of the donors classified V segments as functional when productive rearrangements were above 56.7% and as segregating when the standard deviation between donors was above 5%. To diagnose cytomegalovirus status from the catalog of TCR beta chain sequences, a statistical classification framework was built. In a later analysis, V and J genes were assigned by comparing TCR nucleotide sequences against IMGT/GENE-DB human TR gene sequences. The TCRdist pipeline was used in a later analysis to assign CDR3 sequences and most-parsimonious VDJ recombination scenarios. In a later analysis, every TCR beta chain was defined by the combination of its CDR3 amino acid sequence and its V-gene family, and reads without a unique V-gene family were dropped. A later analysis removed 592 highly shared, low-generation-probability nucleotide sequences to deal with suspected cross-contamination and a sequencing artifact. A later analysis calculated a clonal expansion index for each public chain from normalized within-repertoire ranks of inferred template counts. Generation probabilities in a later analysis came from a VDJ recombination model fitted to out-of-frame rearrangements, and those results were checked against IGoR. A later analysis scored TCR-TCR, TCR-HLA and TCR-CMV co-occurrence with hypergeometric tests, applying a repertoire-size bias correction to TCR pairs. False discovery rates were estimated in a later analysis by permuting HLA or CMV assignments 20 times. In a later analysis, co-occurring TCRs were grouped with DBSCAN, and TCRdist sequence similarity was added when clustering was performed within HLA-allele-positive subsets. For co-occurrence clustering, repertoires with fewer than 30,000 or more than 120,000 public chains were excluded, along with roughly 5 repertoires with anomalous nucleotide sharing. This is the immuneACCESS table as TCRdb keeps it, with only in-frame sequences that have V and J called. A part of the clones is gone; compared with another copy, unresolved V genes explain less than half, and the rest is unexplained. V, J and clone size derive from that table, while D and trimming were established from the DNA sequence. The sample table records 95,000 to 150,000 clones; approximately 87% of these occur just once. The top ten constitute 20% of the sample.

Broad study findings and their caveats: In a later analysis, most CMV-associated TCR beta chains were found to appear HLA-restricted, with HLA associations seemingly driven largely by CMV exposure. An association between a missense DCLRE1C variant and V-gene and J-gene trimming of TCR beta chains was found in a later genetic analysis and replicated in an independent cohort. Immune exposure information for the cohort was limited to CMV serostatus. Only TCR beta chains were sequenced in this cohort, and the absence of alpha or paired-chain data limited detectable features. A total of about 180 TCR beta chains were listed by the study as associated with cytomegalovirus. In a later analysis, the rate of TCR association differed among HLA loci, with DRB1 alleles having the most associated TCRs and HLA-C alleles having the fewest. Linkage disequilibrium might explain the correlated functional status among segregating V segments, but an unknown experimental factor could not be excluded. The authors suggested that the approach could potentially be extended to other disease states and immunological phenotypes. Because HLA typing was missing for some donors at each locus, association tests included only the typed subset. Compared with equally common non-associated chains, HLA-associated TCR beta chains in a later analysis were more clonally expanded and had lower generation probabilities. A later genetic analysis reported fewer N-insertions in productive TCRs among donors in an Asian-associated ancestry cluster than the roughly 700-donor mean. An earlier analysis of approximately 540 of the donors showed that most TCR beta V segments appeared in productive rearrangements either about 87% or about 30% of the time, which broadly matched IMGT annotations. In vitro tests confirmed that a few of the cytomegalovirus-associated TCR beta chains recognize cytomegalovirus antigens. At a false discovery rate of 0.05, a later analysis linked approximately 18,000 TCR beta sequences to specific HLA alleles. Approximately 16 rarely observed V segments, including chromosome 9 orphons, were excluded from the earlier analysis of a few hundred of the donors because counts were too low. Assigning TCR associations to individual alleles was difficult when HLA alleles, especially DR and DQ, strongly co-occurred. The sequencing pipeline was judged likely to have produced a cluster of highly shared sequence variants as a technical artifact. Roughly uniform sequencing depth across donors was assumed in presence/absence analyses, although this assumption may not hold. Most TCR sequences were seen in very few donors, while some public TCRs were found in many individuals. According to a later analysis, parvovirus B19, influenza, CMV and Epstein-Barr virus appeared linked to several top co-occurrence clusters. In both the original and validation cohorts, the classifier was reported to diagnose cytomegalovirus status with high specificity and sensitivity. A further reported finding was that TCR beta sequences accurately predicted the HLA-A and HLA-B alleles for most subjects in the first cohort. Because the 87-base-pair reads could not distinguish some IMGT-functional V segments, including TRBV6-2 and TRBV6-3, those segments were excluded.

On this clone itself: Its specific antigen is unknown. No much larger clone exists at a distance of one base, and base qualities are not known.

The cohort comprised fewer than 750 healthy bone marrow donors. At the time of sampling, every cohort member was nominally healthy, though immune exposures that went unrecorded were likely present. The donor was CMV seropositive and belonged to the group of 250 to 300 seropositive cohort members. Each donor provided a peripheral blood sample, and peripheral blood mononuclear cells were used for TCR beta sequencing. Genomic DNA extraction from the blood cell samples was performed with the Qiagen DNeasy Blood Extraction Kit. What was sequenced was PBMCs. The clonotype comes from a man younger than 35 in good health and CMV-seropositive. The chain is made from TRBV5-1 and TRBJ2-7; tentative D gene TRBD2, with 5 bases matching. The CDR3 reads as follows: CASSEGPGTYEQYF. The DNA reads as follows: TGCGCCAGCAGTGAGGGCCCGGGCACCTACGAGCAGTACTTC.